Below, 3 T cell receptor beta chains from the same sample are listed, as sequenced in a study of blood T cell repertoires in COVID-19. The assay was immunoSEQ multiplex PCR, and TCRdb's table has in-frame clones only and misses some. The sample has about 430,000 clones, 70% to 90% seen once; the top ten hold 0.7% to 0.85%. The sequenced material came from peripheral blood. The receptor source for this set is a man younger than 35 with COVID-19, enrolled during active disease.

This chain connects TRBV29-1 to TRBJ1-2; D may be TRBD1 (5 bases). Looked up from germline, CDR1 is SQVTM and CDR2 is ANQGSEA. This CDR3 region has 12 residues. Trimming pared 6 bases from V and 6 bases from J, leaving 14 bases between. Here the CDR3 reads CSVRTPPDGYTF. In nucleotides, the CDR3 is TGCAGCGTCCGGACACCACCGGATGGCTACACCTTC. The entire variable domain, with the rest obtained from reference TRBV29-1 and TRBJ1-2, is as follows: SAVISQKPSRDICQRGTSLTIQCQVDSQVTMMFWYRQQPGQSLTLIATANQGSEATYESGFVIDKFPISRPNLTFSTLTVSNMSPEDSSIYLCSVRTPPDGYTFGSGTRLTVV.

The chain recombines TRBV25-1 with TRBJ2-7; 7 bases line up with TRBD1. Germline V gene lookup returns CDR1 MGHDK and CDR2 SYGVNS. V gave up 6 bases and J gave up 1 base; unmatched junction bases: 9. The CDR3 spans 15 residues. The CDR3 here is CASSLQGDRSYEQYF. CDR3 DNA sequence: TGTGCCAGCAGCCTTCAGGGGGACAGATCCTACGAGCAGTACTTC.

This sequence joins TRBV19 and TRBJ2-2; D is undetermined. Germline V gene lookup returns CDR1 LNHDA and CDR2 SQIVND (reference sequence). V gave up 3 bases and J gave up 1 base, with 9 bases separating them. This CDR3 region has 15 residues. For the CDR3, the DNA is TGTGCCAGTAGTATTGGTCACTTGAACACCGGGGAGCTGTTTTTT. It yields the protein CASSIGHLNTGELFF.